What follows describes a single TCR beta chain. Its antigen is undetermined. The data derive from a study of CD8 T cells in ankylosing spondylitis. The V and J ends lost 9 bases and 7 bases, in that order; junction bases with no gene match: 9. Looked up from germline, CDR1 is LNHDA and CDR2 is SQIVND (reference sequence). The CDR3 sequence is 14 residues long. General observations from the study: Roughly 8 highly homologous variants made up a TCR beta motif, and this motif appeared characteristic of ankylosing spondylitis blood. The clones that were linked to disease were reported to be significantly enriched in matched synovial fluid samples from ankylosing spondylitis patients. Disease-linked clones bore a CD8+ phenotype and were relatively rare in peripheral blood. There were earlier reports of some motif variants in reactive arthritis synovial fluid and blood.

Quantitative molecular-barcoded 5'-RACE generated the TCR beta libraries. From the 5' RACE reads, TCRdb called clonotypes with MiXCR, one entry per CDR3 protein. The table records fewer than 550,000 distinct CDR3 sequences, approximately 5% of them present only once. The chain carries TRBV19 and TRBJ2-7, with TRBD2 matching over 13 bases. This receptor was identified in a male donor with ankylosing spondylitis. The source material was blood, either unsorted or a sorted T cell fraction (not recorded which). CDR3 nucleotide sequence: TGTGCCAGACTACTAGCGGGAGGGCCGGGGGAGCAGTACTTC. This translates into CARLLAGGPGEQYF. Variable domain in full (rest from reference TRBV19 and TRBJ2-7): DGGITQSPKYLFRKEGQNVTLSCEQNLNHDAMYWYRQDPGQGLRLIYYSQIVNDFQKGDIAEGYSVSREKKESFPLTVTSAQKNPTAFYLCARLLAGGPGEQYFGPGTRLTVT.